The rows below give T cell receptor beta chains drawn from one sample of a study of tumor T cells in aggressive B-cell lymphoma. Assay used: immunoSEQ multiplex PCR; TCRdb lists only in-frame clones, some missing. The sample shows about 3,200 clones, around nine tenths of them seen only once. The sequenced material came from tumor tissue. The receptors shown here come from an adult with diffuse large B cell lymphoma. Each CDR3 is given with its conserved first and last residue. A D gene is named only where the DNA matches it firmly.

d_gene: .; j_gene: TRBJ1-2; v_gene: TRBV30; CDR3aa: CAWSAEGVYGYTF
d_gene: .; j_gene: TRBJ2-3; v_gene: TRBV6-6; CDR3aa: CASTVRTPEAGDTQYF
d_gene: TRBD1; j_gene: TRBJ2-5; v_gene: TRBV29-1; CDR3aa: CSAHAGTGGQETQYF
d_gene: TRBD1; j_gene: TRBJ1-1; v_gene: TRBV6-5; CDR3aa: CASSPDRALYTEAFF
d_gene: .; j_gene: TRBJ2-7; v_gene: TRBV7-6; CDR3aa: CASSLARGEQYF
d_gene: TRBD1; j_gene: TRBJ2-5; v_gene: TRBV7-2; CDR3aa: CASREGQGETQYF
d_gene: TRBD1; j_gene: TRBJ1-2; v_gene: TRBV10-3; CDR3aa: CAISEGTGINYGYTF
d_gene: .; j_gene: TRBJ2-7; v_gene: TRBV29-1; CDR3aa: CSVGSQGSSYEQYF
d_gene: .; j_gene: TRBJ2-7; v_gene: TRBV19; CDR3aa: CASSPQGWRQYYEQYF
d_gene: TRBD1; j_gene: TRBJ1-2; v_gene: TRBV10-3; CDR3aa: CAISPDRGDGYTF
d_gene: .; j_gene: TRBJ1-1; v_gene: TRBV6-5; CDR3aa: CASSLGTWSGTEAFF
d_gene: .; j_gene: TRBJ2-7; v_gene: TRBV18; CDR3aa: CASSPLGGSEQYF
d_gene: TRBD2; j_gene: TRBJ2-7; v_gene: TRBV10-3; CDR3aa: CAISQSSGGRAYEQYF
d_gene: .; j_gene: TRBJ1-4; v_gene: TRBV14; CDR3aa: CASSHNTGSNEKLFF
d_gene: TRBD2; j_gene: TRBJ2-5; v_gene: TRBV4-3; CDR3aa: CASSQAPGLAGGRETQYF
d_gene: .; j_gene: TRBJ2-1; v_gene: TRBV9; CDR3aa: CASSVFQGHTEQFF
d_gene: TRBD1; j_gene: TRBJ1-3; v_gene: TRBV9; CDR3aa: CASSGPPRDRGAGNTIYF
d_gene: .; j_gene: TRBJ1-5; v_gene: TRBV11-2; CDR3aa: CASSGQFSNQPQHF
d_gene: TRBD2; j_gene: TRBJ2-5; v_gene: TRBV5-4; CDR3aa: CASSPGGIAEETQYF
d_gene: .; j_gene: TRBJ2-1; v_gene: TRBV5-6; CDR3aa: CASSSRLEQFF
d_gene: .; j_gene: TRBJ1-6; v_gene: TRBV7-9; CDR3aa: CASTQLESSYNSPLHF
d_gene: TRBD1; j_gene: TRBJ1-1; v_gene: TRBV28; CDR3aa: CASSSTPGQGATTFF
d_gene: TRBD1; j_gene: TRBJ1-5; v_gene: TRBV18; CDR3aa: CASSPSLDRGQPQHF
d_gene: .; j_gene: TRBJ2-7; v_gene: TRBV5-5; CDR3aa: CASSSTLASYEQYF
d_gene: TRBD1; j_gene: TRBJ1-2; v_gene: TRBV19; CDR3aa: CASRRTGPSYGYTF
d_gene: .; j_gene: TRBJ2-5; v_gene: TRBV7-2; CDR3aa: CASSLIAGTQYF
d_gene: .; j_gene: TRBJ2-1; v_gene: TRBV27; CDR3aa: CASSLMAPSNERFF
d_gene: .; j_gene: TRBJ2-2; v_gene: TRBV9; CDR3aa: CASSVAQGNTGELFF
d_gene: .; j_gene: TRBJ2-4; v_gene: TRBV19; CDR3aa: CASSIRGAKNIQYF
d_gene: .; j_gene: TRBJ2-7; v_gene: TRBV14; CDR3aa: CASSPGIGEQYF
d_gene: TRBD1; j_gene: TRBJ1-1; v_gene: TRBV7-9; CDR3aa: CASSLRDRDTEAFF
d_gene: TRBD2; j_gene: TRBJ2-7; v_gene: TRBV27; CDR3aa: CASSGTPRAGGYYEQYF
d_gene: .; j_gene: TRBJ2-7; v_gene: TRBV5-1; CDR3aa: CASSLVGDIYEQYF
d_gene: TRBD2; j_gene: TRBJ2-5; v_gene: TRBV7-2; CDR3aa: CASSQREGPRETQYF
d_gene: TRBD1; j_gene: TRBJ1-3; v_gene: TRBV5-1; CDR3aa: CASSLDGQDGNTIYF
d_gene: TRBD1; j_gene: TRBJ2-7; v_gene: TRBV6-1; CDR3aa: CASSRPGQVHYEQYF
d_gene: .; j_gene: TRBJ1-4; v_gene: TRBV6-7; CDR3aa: CASSYTAEKLFF
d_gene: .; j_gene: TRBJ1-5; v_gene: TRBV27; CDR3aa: CASSLDYQGLHQPQHF
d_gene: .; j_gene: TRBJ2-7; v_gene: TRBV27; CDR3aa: CASSFGGEQYF
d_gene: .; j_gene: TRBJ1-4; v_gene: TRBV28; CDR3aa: CASSVKEKLFF
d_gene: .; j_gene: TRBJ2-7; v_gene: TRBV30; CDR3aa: CAWRIPPPSGVGYEQYF
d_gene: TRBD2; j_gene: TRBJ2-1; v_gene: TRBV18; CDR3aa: CASSRNQGLAGGSYNEQFF
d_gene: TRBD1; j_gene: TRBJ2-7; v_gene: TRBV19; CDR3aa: CASSIRDRVNEQYF
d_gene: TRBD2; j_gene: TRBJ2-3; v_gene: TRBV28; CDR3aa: CASSRPSEPRREATDTQYF
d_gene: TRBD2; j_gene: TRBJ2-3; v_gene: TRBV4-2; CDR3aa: CASSQEIAAGGVTDTQYF
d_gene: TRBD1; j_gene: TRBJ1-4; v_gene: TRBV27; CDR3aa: CASSLGQGRDEKLFF
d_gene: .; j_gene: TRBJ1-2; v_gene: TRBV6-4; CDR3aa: CASPNRTAPNYGYTF
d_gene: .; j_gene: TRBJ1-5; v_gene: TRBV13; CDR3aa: CASKEGNQPQHF
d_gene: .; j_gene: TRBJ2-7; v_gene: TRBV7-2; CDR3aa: CASSFARGGVSGGEQYF
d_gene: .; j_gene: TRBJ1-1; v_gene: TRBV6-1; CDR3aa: CASSVQSRGTEAFF
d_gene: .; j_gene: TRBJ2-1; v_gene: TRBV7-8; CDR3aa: CASSLQRQGWYNEQFF
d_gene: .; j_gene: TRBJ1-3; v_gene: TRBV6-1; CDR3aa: CASSDGSSGNTIYF
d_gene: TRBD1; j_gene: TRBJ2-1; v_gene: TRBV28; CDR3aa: CASSPGTGYLHEQFF
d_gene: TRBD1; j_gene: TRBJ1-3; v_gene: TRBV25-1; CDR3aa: CASSRGQPGNTIYF
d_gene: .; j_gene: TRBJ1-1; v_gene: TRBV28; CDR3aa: CASRTKGETEAFF